The next 15 T cell receptor beta chains were all read from a single sample in a study of cytomegalovirus exposure and HLA in healthy donors. PCR was performed using 60 Vbeta and 13 Jbeta primers. Profiled with immunoSEQ multiplex PCR; TCRdb holds only in-frame clones, not every one. Among some 86,000 clones listed, about 72% were seen once. Sequencing was performed on PBMCs. Every receptor here comes from a man younger than 40 in good health and CMV-seronegative.

The sample holds a few counts of this clone. This CDR3 is CASSLGGQAFF. The CDR3 nucleotides are TGTGCCAGCAGCCTGGGGGGGCAAGCTTTCTTT. V is TRBV21-1 and J is TRBJ1-1. TRBV21-1 is a listed pseudogene. The CDR3 has 11 amino acids.

This chain uses TRBV27 with TRBJ1-5; TRBD1 is a possible D gene (5 bases). CDR3 length equals 16 residues. V gave up 5 bases and J gave up 0 bases, with 14 bases separating them. Germline V gene data show CDR1 as MNHEY and CDR2 as SMNVEV (reference sequence). CDR3 loop: CASSREGLHSNQPQHF. DNA for the CDR3: TGTGCCAGCAGTCGAGAGGGACTGCATAGCAATCAGCCCCAGCATTTT.

V gene TRBV28 combines with J gene TRBJ2-7; 11 positions match TRBD2. The CDR3 is made up of 14 amino acids. Losses at the gene ends were 6 bases for V and 3 bases for J; bases not matched to a gene: 4. Germline V gives CDR1 MDHEN, CDR2 SYDVKM. The CDR3 sequence: CASRGTSGDYEQYF. CDR3 nucleotide sequence: TGTGCCAGCAGAGGGACTAGCGGTGACTACGAGCAGTACTTC.

CDR3 amino acids: CSVPNDRNTGELFF. CDR3 nucleotides: TGCAGCGTTCCAAATGACAGGAACACCGGGGAGCTGTTTTTT. This chain joins TRBV29-1 and TRBJ2-2; D may be TRBD1 (5 bases). V lost 5 bases and J 1 base, leaving 11 bases between the germline ends. This CDR3 spans 14 amino acids. Germline V gene lookup returns CDR1 SQVTM and CDR2 ANQGSEA.

The rearrangement joins TRBV2 to TRBJ1-2, with 8 bases that match TRBD1. The trim removed 6 bases at V and 0 bases at J, leaving 6 bases unmatched. Germline CDR1 reads SNHLY; CDR2 reads FYNNEI. The CDR3 spans 15 residues. This CDR3 reads CASRKDRETNYGYTF. CDR3 nucleotides: TGTGCCAGCAGGAAGGACAGGGAAACTAACTATGGCTACACCTTC. Supplemented by reference TRBV2 and TRBJ1-2, the full variable domain reads EPEVTQTPSHQVTQMGQEVILRCVPISNHLYFYWYRQILGQKVEFLVSFYNNEISEKSEIFDDQFSVERPDGSNFTLKIRSTKLEDSAMYFCASRKDRETNYGYTFGSGTRLTVV.

This clone was picked up a small number of times. The chain couples TRBV4-1 to TRBJ1-6; D unresolved. The CDR3 sequence is 14 residues long. Per germline, CDR1 MGHRA and CDR2 YSYEKL. The ends were cut back, 1 base at V and 12 bases at J, with 13 bases in the middle. CDR3 sequence: CASSQVLERKPLHF. The CDR3 DNA reads TGCGCCAGCAGCCAAGTATTAGAGAGAAAACCCCTCCACTTT.

The V and J genes are TRBV28 and TRBJ2-2, with a tentative D call TRBD1 (6 bases). This CDR3 has 13 amino acids. Trimming cost V 6 bases and J 5 bases, with 10 bases left between them. Looked up from germline, CDR1 is MDHEN and CDR2 is SYDVKM. CDR3 loop: CASRPGQTGELFF. The CDR3 nucleotides read TGTGCCAGCAGACCTGGACAGACCGGGGAGCTGTTTTTT.

The V and J genes are TRBV11-3 and TRBJ2-7, with TRBD1 identical over 8 bases. V was pared by 1 base and J by 6 bases, with 2 bases of the junction left unmatched. Germline V lookup: CDR1 SGHNT, CDR2 YENEEA. The CDR3 sequence is 13 residues long. The CDR3 coding sequence is TGTGCCAGCAGCTTAGGGACAGGGACCGAGCAGTACTTC. This translates into CASSLGTGTEQYF.

The chain joins TRBV6-1 to TRBJ2-2; 7 nucleotides match TRBD1. With 8 bases clipped from V and 6 bases from J, the junction kept 9 bases outside the gene matches. The CDR3 is 14 residues long. CDR1 and CDR2 from the germline V gene are MNHNS and SASEGT. The CDR3 DNA follows: TGTGCCAGCCTCTTTACCGGGACAGCCGGGGAGCTGTTTTTT. It yields the protein CASLFTGTAGELFF.

The gene calls are TRBV7-2 and TRBJ2-7, with D perhaps TRBD2 (6 bases). V gave up 4 bases and J gave up 2 bases, with 18 bases separating them. Germline V gene data show CDR1 as SGHTA and CDR2 as FQGNSA. CDR3 length: 16 amino acids. CDR3 sequence: CASSSQILAAAYEQYF. In DNA form, the CDR3 reads TGTGCCAGCAGCTCCCAGATACTAGCTGCGGCCTACGAGCAGTACTTC.

V gene TRBV6-1 combines with J gene TRBJ2-3; 8 bases are a match to TRBD2. The CDR3 is 13 residues long. Germline trimming cut 10 bases from V and 4 bases from J; bases unmatched to any gene: 7. Germline lookup yields CDR1 MNHNS and CDR2 SASEGT. This CDR3 reads CAMNSGNPDTQYF. The CDR3 DNA reads as TGTGCCATGAATAGCGGGAATCCAGATACGCAGTATTTT.

The chain is built from TRBV19 and TRBJ2-1, with 11 nucleotides matching TRBD2. Per germline, CDR1 LNHDA and CDR2 SQIVND (reference sequence). Trimming cost V 4 bases and J 9 bases; bases outside gene matches: 5. The CDR3 has 14 amino acids. In DNA form, the CDR3 reads TGTGCCAGTAGTACAGGGACTAGCGGACGTGAGCAGTTCTTC. The encoded protein is CASSTGTSGREQFF.

This clone was counted only a few times. The chain employs TRBV5-1 and TRBJ2-7, with a weak D call TRBD1 (6 bases). Germline loops: CDR1 SGHRS, CDR2 YFSETQ. This CDR3 has 12 amino acids. The V end was cut by 4 bases, the J end by 3 bases, with 8 bases between. CDR3 amino acids: CASSRDNYEQYF. In DNA, the CDR3 is TGCGCCAGCAGCAGGGACAACTACGAGCAGTACTTC.

This clone has a single count. The chain employs TRBV4-1 and TRBJ1-4; TRBD1 might be the D (5 bases). Trimming pared 0 bases from V and 5 bases from J, leaving 10 bases between. The CDR3 is 15 amino acids. The germline gives CDR1 MGHRA, CDR2 YSYEKL. The CDR3 region has the DNA TGCGCCAGCAGCCAAGATGGGGGGTGGAATGAAAAACTGTTTTTT. Its translation is CASSQDGGWNEKLFF.

The genes are TRBV4-1 and TRBJ2-7; a possible D gene is TRBD1 (6 bases). CDR1 and CDR2 from the germline V gene are MGHRA and YSYEKL. This CDR3 spans 15 amino acids. The V and J ends lost 0 bases and 2 bases respectively, with 11 bases between them. The CDR3 here is CASSQEPGDTYEQYF. The CDR3 DNA reads as TGCGCCAGCAGCCAAGAGCCAGGGGATACCTACGAGCAGTACTTC.